These 13 T cell receptor beta chains came from one sample sequenced in a study of human T cells and chemical hapten exposure. Time point meaning: pre-sensitization, week 0. Stated treatment: therapeutic diphenylcyclopropenone sensitization with weekly scalp DPC. One entry per CDR3 protein results from TCRdb running MiXCR on the RACE reads. The table shows some 300,000 distinct CDR3 sequences, with approximately 5% occurring only once. Sequenced material: whole blood, taken in connection with sensitization to the hapten diphenylcyclopropenone (DPC). These receptors were taken from a woman aged 18-29 years with alopecia areata. Some clones in this sample may be carry-over from other donors' samples.

In its sample, this clonotype was seen a few times. J is TRBJ2-3 and V is TRBV5-6; D assignment may be TRBD1 or TRBD2 (5 bases each). Germline-derived CDR1 and CDR2 are SGHDT and YYEEEE. CDR3 length: 15 amino acids. V was cut by 0 bases and J by 2 bases, with 10 bases left in between. The CDR3 loop reads CASSLAGDHTDTQYF. The CDR3 nucleotides read TGTGCCAGCAGCTTGGCCGGGGACCACACAGATACGCAGTATTTT.

The V gene is TRBV6-2 or TRBV6-3, the J gene TRBJ1-1; D unclear. The CDR3 has 16 amino acids. Trimming pared 1 base from V and 1 base from J, leaving 13 bases between. Looked up from germline, CDR1 is MNHEY and CDR2 is SVGEGT. This CDR3 is CASSYYRQGKNTEAFF. The CDR3, as DNA: TGTGCCAGCAGTTACTACCGACAAGGGAAGAACACTGAAGCTTTCTTT.

The chain links TRBV16 to TRBJ1-4; a possible D gene is TRBD1 (6 bases). V lost 2 bases and J 4 bases, leaving 11 bases between the germline ends. The CDR3 covers 15 residues. Germline loops: CDR1 KGHSY, CDR2 FQNENV. CDR3 DNA sequence: TGTGCCAGCAGCCAAGGCGAAGGGGGTAATGAAAAACTGTTTTTT. Translation gives CASSQGEGGNEKLFF. The variable domain in full, with the rest retrieved from reference TRBV16 and TRBJ1-4, is GEEVAQTPKHLVRGEGQKAKLYCAPIKGHSYVFWYQQVLKNEFKFLISFQNENVFDETGMPKERFSAKCLPNSPCSLEIQATKLEDSAVYFCASSQGEGGNEKLFFGSGTQLSVL.

The chain employs TRBV4-1 and TRBJ1-3, with 7 bases matching TRBD1. In germline, CDR1 is MGHRA, CDR2 YSYEKL. The CDR3 has 18 residues. The V gene end was trimmed by 0 bases and the J gene end by 3 bases; junction bases not matched to a gene: 11. CDR3 loop: CASSQDRGTALSGNTIYF. CDR3 DNA sequence: TGCGCCAGCAGCCAAGATCGGGGGACAGCCTTAAGTGGAAACACCATATATTTT.

This clonotype has a count of ten or more. V is TRBV6-6 and J is TRBJ1-3, with D maybe TRBD1 (6 bases). Trimming removed 4 bases at V and 1 base at J, with 11 bases between. Germline V gene sequence: CDR1 MNHNY, CDR2 SVGAGI (reference sequence). The CDR3 extends over 15 amino acids. The DNA of the CDR3 is TGTGCCAGCAGTTCCAAACAGGGATCTGGAAACACCATATATTTT. It translates to CASSSKQGSGNTIYF.

This clonotype was seen a handful of times. V gene TRBV2 combines with J gene TRBJ1-2; the D is unclear. The germline gives CDR1 SNHLY, CDR2 FYNNEI. V was clipped by 6 bases and J by 1 base, with 12 bases between them. The CDR3 loop spans 14 amino acids. CDR3 residues: CASSPDKHNYGYTF. CDR3 sequence (DNA): TGTGCCAGCAGCCCCGACAAACATAACTATGGCTACACCTTC.

Ten or more counts support this clonotype. CDR3 loop: CASSQEKGTNSPLHF. The DNA for the CDR3 is TGTGCCAGCAGCCAAGAAAAGGGGACCAATTCACCCCTCCACTTT. The chain uses TRBV14 and TRBJ1-6; D possibly corresponds to TRBD1 (5 bases). Germline CDR1 reads SGHDN; CDR2 reads FVKESK. V lost 0 bases and J lost 7, with 10 bases in between. The CDR3 runs 15 residues.

This clonotype was detected only a few times. This CDR3 is CASSFNRNEKLFF. DNA for the CDR3: TGTGCCAGCAGTTTCAACAGAAATGAAAAACTGTTTTTT. The J gene is TRBJ1-4, the V gene TRBV12-3 or TRBV12-4; no firm D call. The CDR3 totals 13 residues. The V and J ends lost 3 bases and 5 bases respectively, with 7 bases between them.

The rearrangement links TRBV7-6 to TRBJ1-6, with 7 bases identical to TRBD1. J lost 8 bases, V lost 0 bases, and 4 bases had no gene match. The germline gives CDR1 SGHVS, CDR2 FNYEAQ. The CDR3 runs to 15 residues. CDR3 protein: CASSLAAGGYSPLHF. The CDR3 bases are TGTGCCAGCAGCTTAGCGGCAGGGGGGTATTCACCCCTCCACTTT.

This clonotype was counted ten times or more. V and J are TRBV7-2 and TRBJ1-2, with D hard to call. Germline CDR1 reads SGHTA; CDR2 reads FQGNSA. V lost 0 bases to trimming and J lost 4 bases, with 9 bases between them. The CDR3 runs 14 residues. CDR3 coding DNA: TGTGCCAGCAGCTTAGCTCGGGAGACCTATGGCTACACCTTC. Translated, it gives CASSLARETYGYTF.

This chain connects TRBV24-1 to TRBJ2-7; 7 bases map to TRBD1. V gave up 4 bases and J gave up 6 bases; unmatched junction bases: 2. This CDR3 is built from 12 residues. Germline V gene lookup returns CDR1 KGHDR and CDR2 SFDVKD. CDR3 protein: CATSDPGGEQYF. The CDR3 nucleotides read TGTGCCACCAGTGACCCAGGGGGCGAGCAGTACTTC.

The chain links TRBV29-1 to TRBJ1-1; unclear D gene. The CDR3 loop spans 13 amino acids. The germline V gene encodes CDR1 SQVTM and CDR2 ANQGSEA. Trimming shortened V by 0 bases and J by 2 bases, and 7 bases separated the two germline ends. CDR3 sequence: CSVEEPRNTEAFF. CDR3 bases: TGCAGCGTTGAAGAACCCCGCAACACTGAAGCTTTCTTT.

Remarks on this clonotype: A read error is possible here, since a much larger clone lies one base away. The rearrangement links TRBV4-3 to TRBJ1-2; D unresolved. This CDR3 has 15 residues. V was pared by 0 bases and J by 4 bases, with 12 bases between. Germline V CDR1 and CDR2: LGHNA, YSLEER. The CDR3 DNA reads TGCGCCAGCAGCCAAGATCTTAGTTCCAGCTATGGCTACACCTTC. This gives the protein CASSQDLSSSYGYTF.